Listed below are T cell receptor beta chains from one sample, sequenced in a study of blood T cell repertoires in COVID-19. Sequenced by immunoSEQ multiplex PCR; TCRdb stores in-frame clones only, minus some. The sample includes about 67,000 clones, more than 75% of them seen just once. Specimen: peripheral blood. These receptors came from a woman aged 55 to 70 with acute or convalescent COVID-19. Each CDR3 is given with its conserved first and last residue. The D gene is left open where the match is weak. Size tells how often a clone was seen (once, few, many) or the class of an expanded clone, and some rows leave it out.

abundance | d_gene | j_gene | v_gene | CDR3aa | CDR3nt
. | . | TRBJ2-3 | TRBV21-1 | CASSKSTSCADTQYF | TGTGCCAGCAGCAAATCTACTAGCTGCGCAGATACGCAGTATTTT
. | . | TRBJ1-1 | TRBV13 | CASSPPGRGTEAFF | TGTGCCAGCAGCCCCCCAGGGAGGGGGACTGAAGCTTTCTTT
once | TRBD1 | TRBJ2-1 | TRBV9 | CASSVEQGGYNEQFF | TGTGCCAGCAGCGTAGAACAGGGGGGTTACAATGAGCAGTTCTTC
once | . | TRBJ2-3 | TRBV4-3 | CASSQDTGSGLRDTQYF | TGCGCCAGCAGCCAAGATACAGGGTCTGGTCTGCGGGATACGCAGTATTTT
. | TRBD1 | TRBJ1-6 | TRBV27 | CASSLRTGYNSPLHF | TGTGCCAGCAGTTTAAGGACAGGCTATAATTCACCCCTCCACTTT
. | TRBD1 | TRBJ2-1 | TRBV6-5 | CASSTWTGDNEQFF | TGTGCCAGCAGTACATGGACAGGAGACAATGAGCAGTTCTTC
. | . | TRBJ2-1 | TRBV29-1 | CSVGPGSYNEQFF | TGCAGCGTTGGGCCTGGCTCCTACAATGAGCAGTTCTTC
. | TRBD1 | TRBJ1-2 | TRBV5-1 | CASSLGDRYYGYTF | TGCGCCAGCAGCTTGGGGGACAGGTACTATGGCTACACCTTC
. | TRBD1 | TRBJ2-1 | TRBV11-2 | CASSRDRGRNEQFF | TGTGCCAGCAGCCGGGACAGGGGGCGCAATGAGCAGTTCTTC
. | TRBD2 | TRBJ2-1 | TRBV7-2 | CASSPRGAGGTNEQFF | TGTGCCAGCAGCCCCCGAGGAGCGGGAGGTACAAATGAGCAGTTCTTC
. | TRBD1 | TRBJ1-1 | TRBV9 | CASSVVKGQGGTEAFF | TGTGCCAGCAGCGTAGTGAAGGGACAGGGGGGCACTGAAGCTTTCTTT
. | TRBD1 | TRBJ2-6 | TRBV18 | CASSRDRVESGANVLTF | TGTGCCAGCTCACGGGACAGGGTTGAGTCCGGGGCCAACGTCCTGACTTTC
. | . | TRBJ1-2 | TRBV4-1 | CASSQEFPRAYYGYTF | TGCGCCAGCAGCCAAGAGTTTCCCAGGGCCTACTATGGCTACACCTTC
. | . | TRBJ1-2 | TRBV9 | CASSVDSAFYGYTF | TGTGCCAGCAGCGTGGACAGCGCTTTCTATGGCTACACCTTC
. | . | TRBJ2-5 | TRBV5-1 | CASSLVQGEGETQYF | TGCGCCAGCAGCTTGGTACAGGGCGAGGGAGAGACCCAGTACTTC
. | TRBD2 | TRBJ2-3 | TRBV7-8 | CASSLVAGVTDTQYF | TGTGCCAGCAGCTTAGTAGCGGGAGTCACAGATACGCAGTATTTT
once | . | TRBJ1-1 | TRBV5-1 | CASSLAPGMNTEAFF | TGCGCCAGCAGCTTGGCCCCAGGGATGAACACTGAAGCTTTCTTT
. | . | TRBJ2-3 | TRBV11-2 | CASSLAISADTQYF | TGTGCCAGCAGCTTAGCTATCAGCGCAGATACGCAGTATTTT
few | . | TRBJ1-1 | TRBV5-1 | CASSRANANTEAFF | TGCGCCAGCAGCCGCGCCAACGCCAACACTGAAGCTTTCTTT
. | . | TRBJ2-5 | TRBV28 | CASSFPHRSPTQETQYF | TGTGCCAGCAGTTTCCCCCACAGGTCACCCACGCAAGAGACCCAGTACTTC
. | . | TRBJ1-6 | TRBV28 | CASSSSHRVNSPLHF | TGTGCCAGCAGTTCATCTCACAGGGTTAATTCACCCCTCCACTTT
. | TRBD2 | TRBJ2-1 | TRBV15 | CATSRGGSGGPNEQFF | TGTGCCACCAGCAGAGGGGGTAGCGGGGGCCCCAATGAGCAGTTCTTC
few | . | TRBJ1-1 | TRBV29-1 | CSVGGGDTEAFF | TGCAGCGTCGGGGGAGGGGACACTGAAGCTTTCTTT